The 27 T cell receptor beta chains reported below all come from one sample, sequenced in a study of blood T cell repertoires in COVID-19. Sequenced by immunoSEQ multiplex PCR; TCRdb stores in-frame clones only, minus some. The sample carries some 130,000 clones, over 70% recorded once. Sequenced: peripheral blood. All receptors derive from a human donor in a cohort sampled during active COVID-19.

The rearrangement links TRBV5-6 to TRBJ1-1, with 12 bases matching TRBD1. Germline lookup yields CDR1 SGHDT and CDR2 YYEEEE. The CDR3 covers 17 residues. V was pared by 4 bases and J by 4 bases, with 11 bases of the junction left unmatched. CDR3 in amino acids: CASSTSRDRGLGTEAFF. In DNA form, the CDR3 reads TGTGCCAGCAGCACCTCGAGGGACAGGGGGCTCGGCACTGAAGCTTTCTTT.

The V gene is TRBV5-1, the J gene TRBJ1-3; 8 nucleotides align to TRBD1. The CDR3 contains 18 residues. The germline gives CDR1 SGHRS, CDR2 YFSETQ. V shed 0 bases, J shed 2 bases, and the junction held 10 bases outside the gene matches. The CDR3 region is CASSLGGRNRGTGNTIYF. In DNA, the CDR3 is TGCGCCAGCAGCTTGGGAGGAAGAAACAGGGGGACTGGAAACACCATATATTTT.

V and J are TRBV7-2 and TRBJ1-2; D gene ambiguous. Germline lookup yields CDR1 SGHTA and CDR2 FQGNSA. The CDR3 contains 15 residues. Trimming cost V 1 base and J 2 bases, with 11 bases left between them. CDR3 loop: CASSLDRGGNYGYTF. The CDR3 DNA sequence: TGTGCCAGCAGCTTAGACCGGGGAGGAAACTATGGCTACACCTTC.

The CDR3 loop reads CASSLQGSLHF. CDR3 nucleotides: TGTGCCAGCAGCCTACAGGGGTCCCTCCACTTT. The chain combines TRBV5-6 with TRBJ1-6; the match to TRBD1 covers 7 bases. This CDR3 has 11 residues. V lost 4 bases, J lost 14 bases, and 3 bases stayed unmatched. CDR1 SGHDT and CDR2 YYEEEE come from the germline V gene.

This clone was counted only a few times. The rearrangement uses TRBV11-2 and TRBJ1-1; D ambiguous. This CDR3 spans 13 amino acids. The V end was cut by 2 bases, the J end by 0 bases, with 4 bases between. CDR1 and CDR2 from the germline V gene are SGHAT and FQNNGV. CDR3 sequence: CASSLHMNTEAFF. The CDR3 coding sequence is TGTGCCAGCAGCTTACACATGAACACTGAAGCTTTCTTT.

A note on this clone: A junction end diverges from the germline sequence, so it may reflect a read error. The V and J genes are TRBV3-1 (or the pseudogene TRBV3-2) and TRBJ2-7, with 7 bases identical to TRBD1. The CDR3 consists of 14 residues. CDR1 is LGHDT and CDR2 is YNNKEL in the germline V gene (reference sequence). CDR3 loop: CASSQDLGDRIRHF. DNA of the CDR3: TGTGCCAGCAGCCAAGATCTAGGGGACAGAATTCGGCACTTC.

CDR3 amino acids: CASSLGVSGGMNTEAFF. The CDR3 DNA sequence: TGTGCCAGCAGCCTAGGGGTCTCGGGGGGAATGAACACTGAAGCTTTCTTT. This rearrangement joins TRBV7-8 to TRBJ1-1; D might be TRBD1 (5 bases). The ends were cut back, 5 bases at V and 0 bases at J, with 19 bases in the middle. This CDR3 is 17 amino acids long. Germline-derived CDR1 and CDR2 are SGHVS and FQNEAQ.

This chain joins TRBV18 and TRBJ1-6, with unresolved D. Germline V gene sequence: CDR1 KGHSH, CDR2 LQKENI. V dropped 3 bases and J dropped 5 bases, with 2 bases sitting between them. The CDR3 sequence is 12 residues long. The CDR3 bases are TGTGCCAGCTCACCTAATAATTCACCCCTCCACTTT. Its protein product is CASSPNNSPLHF.

This CDR3 reads CASSRGGETQYF. The CDR3 bases are TGTGCCAGCAGTCGGGGGGGGGAGACCCAGTACTTC. The genes are TRBV27 and TRBJ2-5; 8 nucleotides align to TRBD2. Germline V gene lookup returns CDR1 MNHEY and CDR2 SMNVEV (reference sequence). The trim removed 5 bases at V and 5 bases at J, leaving 1 base unmatched. The length of the CDR3 is 12 residues.

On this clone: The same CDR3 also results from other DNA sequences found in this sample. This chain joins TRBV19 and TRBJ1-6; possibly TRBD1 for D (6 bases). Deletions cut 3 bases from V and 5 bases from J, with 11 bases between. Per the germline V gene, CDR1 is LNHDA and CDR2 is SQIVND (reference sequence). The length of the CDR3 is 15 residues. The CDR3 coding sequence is TGTGCCAGTAGTATTCTACAGGGTGATAATTCACCCCTCCACTTT. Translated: CASSILQGDNSPLHF.

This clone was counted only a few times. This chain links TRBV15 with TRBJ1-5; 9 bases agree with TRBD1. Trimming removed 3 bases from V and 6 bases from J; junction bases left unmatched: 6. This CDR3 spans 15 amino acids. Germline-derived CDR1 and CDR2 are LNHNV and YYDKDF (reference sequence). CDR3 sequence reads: CATSRGDRGGQPQHF. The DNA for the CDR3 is TGTGCCACCAGCAGGGGTGACAGGGGGGGTCAGCCCCAGCATTTT. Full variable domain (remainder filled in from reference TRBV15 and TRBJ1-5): DAMVIQNPRYQVTQFGKPVTLSCSQTLNHNVMYWYQQKSSQAPKLLFHYYDKDFNNEADTPDNFQSRRPNTSFCFLDIRSPGLGDTAMYLCATSRGDRGGQPQHFGDGTRLSIL.

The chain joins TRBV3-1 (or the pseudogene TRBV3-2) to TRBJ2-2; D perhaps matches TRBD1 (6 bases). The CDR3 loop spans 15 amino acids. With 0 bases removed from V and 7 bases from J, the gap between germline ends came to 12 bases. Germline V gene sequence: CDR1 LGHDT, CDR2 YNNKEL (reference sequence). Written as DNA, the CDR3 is TGTGCCAGCAGCCAAGAAGGGGGTACATTCGGGGAGCTGTTTTTT. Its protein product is CASSQEGGTFGELFF.

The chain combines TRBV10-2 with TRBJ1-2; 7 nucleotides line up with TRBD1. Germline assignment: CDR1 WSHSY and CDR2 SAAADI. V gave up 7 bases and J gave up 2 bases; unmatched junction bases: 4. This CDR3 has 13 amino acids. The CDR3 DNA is TGCGCCAGCACTAAGACAGGGAACTATGGCTACACCTTC. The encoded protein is CASTKTGNYGYTF.

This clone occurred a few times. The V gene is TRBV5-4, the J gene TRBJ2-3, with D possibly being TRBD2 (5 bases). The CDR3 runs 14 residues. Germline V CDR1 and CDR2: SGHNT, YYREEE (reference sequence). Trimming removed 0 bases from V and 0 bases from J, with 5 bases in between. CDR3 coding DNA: TGTGCCAGCAGCTTGGGCGGGAGCACAGATACGCAGTATTTT. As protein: CASSLGGSTDTQYF.

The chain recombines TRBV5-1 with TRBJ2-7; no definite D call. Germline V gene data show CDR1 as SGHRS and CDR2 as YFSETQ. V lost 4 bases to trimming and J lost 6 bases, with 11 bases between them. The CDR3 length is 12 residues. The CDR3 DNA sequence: TGCGCCAGCAGCCCACCGGCGGTCGAGCAGTACTTC. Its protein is CASSPPAVEQYF. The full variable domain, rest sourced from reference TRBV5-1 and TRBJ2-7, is KAGVTQTPRYLIKTRGQQVTLSCSPISGHRSVSWYQQTPGQGLQFLFEYFSETQRNKGNFPGRFSGRQFSNSRSEMNVSTLELGDSALYLCASSPPAVEQYFGPGTRLTVT.

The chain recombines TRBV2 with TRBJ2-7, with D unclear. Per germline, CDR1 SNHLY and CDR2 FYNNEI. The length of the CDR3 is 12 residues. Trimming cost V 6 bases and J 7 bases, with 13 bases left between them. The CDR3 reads CASSASYREQYV. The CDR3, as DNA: TGTGCCAGCAGCGCATCCTACCGGGAGCAGTACGTC.

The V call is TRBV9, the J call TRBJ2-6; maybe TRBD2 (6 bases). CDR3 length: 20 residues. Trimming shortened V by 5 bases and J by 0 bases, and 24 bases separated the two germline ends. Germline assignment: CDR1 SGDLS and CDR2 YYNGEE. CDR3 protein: CASSRFRGGEAPSGANVLTF. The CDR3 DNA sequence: TGTGCCAGCAGTCGCTTTAGAGGAGGGGAGGCCCCCTCTGGGGCCAACGTCCTGACTTTC.

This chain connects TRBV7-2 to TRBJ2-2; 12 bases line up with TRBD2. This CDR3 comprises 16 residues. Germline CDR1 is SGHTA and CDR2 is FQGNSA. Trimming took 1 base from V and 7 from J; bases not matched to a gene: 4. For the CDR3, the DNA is TGTGCCAGCAGCTTAGAACTAGCGGGGGGAGGCGGGGAGCTGTTTTTT. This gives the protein CASSLELAGGGGELFF.

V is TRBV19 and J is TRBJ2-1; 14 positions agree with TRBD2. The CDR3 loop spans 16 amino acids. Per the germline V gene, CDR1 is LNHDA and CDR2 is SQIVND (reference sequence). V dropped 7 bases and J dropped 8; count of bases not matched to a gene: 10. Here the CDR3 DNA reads TGTGCCAGTAAGGGACTAGCGGGAGTAAGTGGGGATGAGCAGTTCTTC. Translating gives CASKGLAGVSGDEQFF.

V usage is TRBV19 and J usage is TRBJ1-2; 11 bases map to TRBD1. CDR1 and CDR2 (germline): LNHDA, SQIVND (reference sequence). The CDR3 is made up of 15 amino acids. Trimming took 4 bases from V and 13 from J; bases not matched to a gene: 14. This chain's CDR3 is CASSTGTGTGGPGTF. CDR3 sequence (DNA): TGTGCCAGTAGTACCGGAACCGGGACAGGGGGGCCGGGCACCTTC. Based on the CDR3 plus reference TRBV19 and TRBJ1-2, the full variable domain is DGGITQSPKYLFRKEGQNVTLSCEQNLNHDAMYWYRQDPGQGLRLIYYSQIVNDFQKGDIAEGYSVSREKKESFPLTVTSAQKNPTAFYLCASSTGTGTGGPGTFGSGTRLTVV.

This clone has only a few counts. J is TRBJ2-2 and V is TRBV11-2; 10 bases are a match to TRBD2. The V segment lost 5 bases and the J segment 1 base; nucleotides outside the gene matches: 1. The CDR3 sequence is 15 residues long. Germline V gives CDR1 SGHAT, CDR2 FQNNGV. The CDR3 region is CASSRTSGNTGELFF. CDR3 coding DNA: TGTGCCAGCAGCCGGACTAGCGGGAACACCGGGGAGCTGTTTTTT.

The CDR3 is CSATEPGLAGDETQYF. CDR3 in DNA: TGCAGTGCTACTGAGCCGGGACTAGCGGGAGACGAGACCCAGTACTTC. This chain connects TRBV20-1 to TRBJ2-5; 14 nucleotides agree with TRBD2. In germline, CDR1 is DFQATT, CDR2 SNEGSKA (reference sequence). The ends lost 4 bases at V and 5 bases at J; junction bases unmatched: 9. The CDR3 consists of 16 residues.

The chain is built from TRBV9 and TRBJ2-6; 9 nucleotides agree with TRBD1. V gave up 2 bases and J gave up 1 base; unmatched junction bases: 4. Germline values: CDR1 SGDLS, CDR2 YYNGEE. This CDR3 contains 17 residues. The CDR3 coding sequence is TGTGCCAGCAGCGTCTCCGGGACAGGGTCTGGGGCCAACGTCCTGACTTTC. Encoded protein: CASSVSGTGSGANVLTF.

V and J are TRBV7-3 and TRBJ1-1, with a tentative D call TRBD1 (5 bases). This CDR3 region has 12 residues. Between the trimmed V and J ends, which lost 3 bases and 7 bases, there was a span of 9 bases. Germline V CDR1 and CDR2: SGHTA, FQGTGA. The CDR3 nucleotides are TGTGCCAGCAGCTTGGGGGGAGGTGAAGCTTTCTTT. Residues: CASSLGGGEAFF. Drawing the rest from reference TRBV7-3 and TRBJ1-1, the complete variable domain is GAGVSQTPSNKVTEKGKYVELRCDPISGHTALYWYRQSLGQGPEFLIYFQGTGAADDSGLPNDRFFAVRPEGSVSTLKIQRTERGDSAVYLCASSLGGGEAFFGQGTRLTVV.

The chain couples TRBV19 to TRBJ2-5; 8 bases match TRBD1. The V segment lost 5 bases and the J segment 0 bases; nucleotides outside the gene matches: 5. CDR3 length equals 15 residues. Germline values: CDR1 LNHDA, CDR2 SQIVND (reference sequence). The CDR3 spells CASSVQGDYQETQYF. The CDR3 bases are TGTGCCAGTAGTGTACAGGGGGACTACCAAGAGACCCAGTACTTC.

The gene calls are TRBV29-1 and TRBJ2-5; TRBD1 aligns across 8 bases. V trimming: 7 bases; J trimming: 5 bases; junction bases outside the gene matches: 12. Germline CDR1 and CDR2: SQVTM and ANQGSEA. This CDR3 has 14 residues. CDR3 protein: CSGGQGGRGETQYF. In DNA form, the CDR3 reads TGCAGCGGAGGACAGGGCGGGCGAGGGGAGACCCAGTACTTC.

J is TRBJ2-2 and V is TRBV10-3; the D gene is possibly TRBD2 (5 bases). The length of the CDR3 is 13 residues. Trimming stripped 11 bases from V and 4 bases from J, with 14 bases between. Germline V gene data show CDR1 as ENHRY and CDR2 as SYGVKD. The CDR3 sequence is CASRTFPTGELFF. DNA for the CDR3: TGTGCCTCAAGGACTTTTCCCACCGGGGAGCTGTTTTTT.